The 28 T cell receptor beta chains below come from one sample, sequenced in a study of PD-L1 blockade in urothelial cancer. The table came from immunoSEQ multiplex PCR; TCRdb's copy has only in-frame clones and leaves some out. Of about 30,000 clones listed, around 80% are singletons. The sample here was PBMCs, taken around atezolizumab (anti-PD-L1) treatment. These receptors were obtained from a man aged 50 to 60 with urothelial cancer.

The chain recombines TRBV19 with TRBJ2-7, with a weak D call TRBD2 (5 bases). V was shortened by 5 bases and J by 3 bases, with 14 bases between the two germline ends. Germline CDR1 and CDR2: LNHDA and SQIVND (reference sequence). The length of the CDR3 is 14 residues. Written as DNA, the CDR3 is TGTGCCAGTAGTCCCACTAAGGGAGACTACGAGCAGTACTTC. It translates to CASSPTKGDYEQYF.

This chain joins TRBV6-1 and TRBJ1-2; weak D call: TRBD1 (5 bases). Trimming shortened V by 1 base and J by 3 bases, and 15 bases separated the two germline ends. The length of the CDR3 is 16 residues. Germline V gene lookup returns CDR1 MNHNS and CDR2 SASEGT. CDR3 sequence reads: CASSEGTSGDYYGYTF. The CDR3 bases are TGTGCCAGCAGTGAAGGGACGTCGGGGGACTACTATGGCTACACCTTC.

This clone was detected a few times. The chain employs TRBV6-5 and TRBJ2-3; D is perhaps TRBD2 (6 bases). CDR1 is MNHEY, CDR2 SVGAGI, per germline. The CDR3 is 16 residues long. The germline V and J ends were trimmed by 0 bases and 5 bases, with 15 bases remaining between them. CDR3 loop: CASSYSGGRIGDTQYF. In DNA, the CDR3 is TGTGCCAGCAGTTACTCGGGGGGTCGGATTGGAGATACGCAGTATTTT.

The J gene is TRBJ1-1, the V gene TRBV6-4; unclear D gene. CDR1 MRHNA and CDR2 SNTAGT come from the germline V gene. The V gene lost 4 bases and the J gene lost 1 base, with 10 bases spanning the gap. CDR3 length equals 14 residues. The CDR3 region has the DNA TGTGCCAGCAGTGCTGATGGAGAGAACACTGAAGCTTTCTTT. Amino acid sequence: CASSADGENTEAFF.

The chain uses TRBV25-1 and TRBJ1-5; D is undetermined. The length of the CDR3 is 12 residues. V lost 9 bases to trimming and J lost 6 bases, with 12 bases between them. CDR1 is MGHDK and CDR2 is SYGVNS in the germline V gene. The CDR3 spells CARQLWSQPQHF. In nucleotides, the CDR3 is TGTGCCAGGCAGTTGTGGTCTCAGCCCCAGCATTTT. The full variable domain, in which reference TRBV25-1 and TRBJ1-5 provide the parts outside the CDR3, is EADIYQTPRYLVIGTGKKITLECSQTMGHDKMYWYQQDPGMELHLIHYSYGVNSTEKGDLSSESTVSRIRTEHFPLTLESARPSHTSQYLCARQLWSQPQHFGDGTRLSIL.

CDR3 sequence: CASSFSGYNEQFF. The DNA of the CDR3 is TGTGCCAGCAGCTTTAGCGGCTACAATGAGCAGTTCTTC. The chain is built from TRBV9 and TRBJ2-1; D is perhaps TRBD2 (6 bases). The V end was cut by 4 bases, the J end by 3 bases, with 8 bases between. This CDR3 has 13 amino acids. CDR1 is SGDLS, CDR2 YYNGEE, per germline.

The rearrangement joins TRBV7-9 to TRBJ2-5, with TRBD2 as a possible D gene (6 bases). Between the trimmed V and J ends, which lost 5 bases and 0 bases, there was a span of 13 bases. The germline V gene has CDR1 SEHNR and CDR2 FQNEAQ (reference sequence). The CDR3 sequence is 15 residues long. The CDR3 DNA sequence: TGTGCCAGCAGCCCGGGGGACGGGCACCAAGAGACCCAGTACTTC. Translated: CASSPGDGHQETQYF.

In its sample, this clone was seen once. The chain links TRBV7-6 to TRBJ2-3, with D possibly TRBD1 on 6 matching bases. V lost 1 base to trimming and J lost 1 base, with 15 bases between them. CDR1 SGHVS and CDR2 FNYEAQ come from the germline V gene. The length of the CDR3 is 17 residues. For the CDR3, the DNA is TGTGCCAGCAGCTTAGTACAGGGTAGTCGAGGCACAGATACGCAGTATTTT. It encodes CASSLVQGSRGTDTQYF.

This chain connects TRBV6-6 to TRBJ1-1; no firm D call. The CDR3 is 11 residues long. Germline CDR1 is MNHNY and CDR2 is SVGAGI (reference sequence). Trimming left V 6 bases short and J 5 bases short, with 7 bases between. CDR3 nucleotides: TGTGCCAGCAGGCTAGAAACTGAAGCTTTCTTT. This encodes CASRLETEAFF.

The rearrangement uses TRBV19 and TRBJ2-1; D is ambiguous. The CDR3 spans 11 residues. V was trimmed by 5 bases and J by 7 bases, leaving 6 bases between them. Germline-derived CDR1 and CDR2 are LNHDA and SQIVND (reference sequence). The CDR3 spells CASSGRNEQFF. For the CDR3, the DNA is TGTGCCAGTAGTGGCAGGAATGAGCAGTTCTTC.

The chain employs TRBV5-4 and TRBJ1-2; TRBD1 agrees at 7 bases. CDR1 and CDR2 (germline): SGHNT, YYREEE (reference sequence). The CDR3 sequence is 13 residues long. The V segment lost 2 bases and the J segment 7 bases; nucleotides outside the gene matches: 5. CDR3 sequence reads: CASSFEGAGGYTF. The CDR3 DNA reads TGTGCCAGCAGCTTCGAGGGGGCGGGTGGCTACACCTTC.

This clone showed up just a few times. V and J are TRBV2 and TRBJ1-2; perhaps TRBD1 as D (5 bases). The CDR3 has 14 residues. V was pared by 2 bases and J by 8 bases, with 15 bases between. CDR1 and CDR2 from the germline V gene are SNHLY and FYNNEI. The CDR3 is CASSEIRQGLGYTF. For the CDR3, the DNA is TGTGCCAGCAGTGAAATTCGTCAGGGTTTAGGCTACACCTTC.

The CDR3 nucleotides read TGCGCCAGCAGCCAAGCCCGAGGTTTGGCACGTCCGACCTACGAGCAGTACTTC. It specifies CASSQARGLARPTYEQYF. The gene calls are TRBV4-1 and TRBJ2-7; D is ambiguous. The CDR3 length is 18 residues. Germline V lookup: CDR1 MGHRA, CDR2 YSYEKL. The V gene lost 1 base and the J gene lost 2 bases, with 21 bases spanning the gap.

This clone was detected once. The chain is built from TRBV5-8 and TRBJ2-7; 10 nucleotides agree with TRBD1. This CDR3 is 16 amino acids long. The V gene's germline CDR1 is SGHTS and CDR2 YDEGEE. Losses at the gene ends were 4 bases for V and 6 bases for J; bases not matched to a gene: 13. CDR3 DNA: TGTGCCAGCAGCCCCAGACAGGGGGCGACGATTTGCGAGCAGTACGTC. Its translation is CASSPRQGATICEQYV.

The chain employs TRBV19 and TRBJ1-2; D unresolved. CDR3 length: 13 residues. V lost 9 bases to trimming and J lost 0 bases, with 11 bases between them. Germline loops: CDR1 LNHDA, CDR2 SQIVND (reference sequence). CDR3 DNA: TGTGCCAGCGCGGAACCCGCTAACTATGGCTACACCTTC. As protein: CASAEPANYGYTF.

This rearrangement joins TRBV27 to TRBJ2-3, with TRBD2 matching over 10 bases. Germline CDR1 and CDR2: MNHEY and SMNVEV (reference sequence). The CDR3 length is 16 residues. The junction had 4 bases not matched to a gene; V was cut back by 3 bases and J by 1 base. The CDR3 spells CASSLSGRAGTDTQYF. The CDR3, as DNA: TGTGCCAGCAGTTTGAGCGGGAGGGCCGGCACAGATACGCAGTATTTT.

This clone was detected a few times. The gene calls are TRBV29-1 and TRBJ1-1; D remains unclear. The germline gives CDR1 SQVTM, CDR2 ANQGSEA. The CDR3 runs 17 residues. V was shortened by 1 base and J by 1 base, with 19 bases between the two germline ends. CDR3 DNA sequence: TGCAGCGTTGAAGCGGTAGGGAGAGTTATAGGGAACACTGAAGCTTTCTTT. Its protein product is CSVEAVGRVIGNTEAFF.

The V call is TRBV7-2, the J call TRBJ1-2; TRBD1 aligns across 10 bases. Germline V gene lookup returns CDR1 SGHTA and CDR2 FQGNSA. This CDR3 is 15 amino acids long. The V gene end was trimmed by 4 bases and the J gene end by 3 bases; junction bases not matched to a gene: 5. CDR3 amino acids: CASSSGQGGHYGYTF. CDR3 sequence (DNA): TGTGCCAGCAGCTCTGGACAGGGGGGACACTATGGCTACACCTTC.

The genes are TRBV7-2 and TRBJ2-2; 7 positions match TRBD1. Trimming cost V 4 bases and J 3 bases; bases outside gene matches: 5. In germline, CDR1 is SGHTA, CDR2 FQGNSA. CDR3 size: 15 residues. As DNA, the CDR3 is TGTGCCAGCAGCTCTAGGGGGCAGGACACCGGGGAGCTGTTTTTT. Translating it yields CASSSRGQDTGELFF.

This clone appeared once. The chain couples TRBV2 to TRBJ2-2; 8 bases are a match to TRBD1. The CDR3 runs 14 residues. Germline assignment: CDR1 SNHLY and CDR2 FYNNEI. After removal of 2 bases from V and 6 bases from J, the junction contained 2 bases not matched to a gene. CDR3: CASSEQGAPGELFF. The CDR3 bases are TGTGCCAGCAGTGAACAGGGGGCGCCCGGGGAGCTGTTTTTT.

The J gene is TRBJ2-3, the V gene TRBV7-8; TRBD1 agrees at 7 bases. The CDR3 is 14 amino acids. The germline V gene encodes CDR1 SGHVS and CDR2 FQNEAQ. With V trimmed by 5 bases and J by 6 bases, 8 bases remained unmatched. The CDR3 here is CASSRGQPADTQYF. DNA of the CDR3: TGTGCCAGCAGCCGGGGACAGCCCGCGGATACGCAGTATTTT.

The DNA of the CDR3 is TGCAGCATGACTAGCGGAGGCACAGATACGCAGTATTTT. It codes for CSMTSGGTDTQYF. This chain joins TRBV29-1 and TRBJ2-3, with 9 bases matching TRBD2. The CDR3 runs to 13 residues. The germline V gene has CDR1 SQVTM and CDR2 ANQGSEA. V was clipped by 8 bases and J by 1 base; unmatched bases: 4.

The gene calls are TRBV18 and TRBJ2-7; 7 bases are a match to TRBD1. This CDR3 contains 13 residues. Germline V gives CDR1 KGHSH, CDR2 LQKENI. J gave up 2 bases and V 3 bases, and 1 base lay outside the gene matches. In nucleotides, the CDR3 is TGTGCCAGCTCACCTACAGGGGCCTACGAGCAGTACGTC. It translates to CASSPTGAYEQYV.

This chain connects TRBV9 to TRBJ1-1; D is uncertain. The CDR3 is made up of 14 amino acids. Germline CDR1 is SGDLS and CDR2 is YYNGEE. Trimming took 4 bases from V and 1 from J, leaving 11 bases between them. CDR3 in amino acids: CASSIDTRNTEAFF. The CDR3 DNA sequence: TGTGCCAGCAGCATCGACACACGGAACACTGAAGCTTTCTTT.

CDR3 sequence reads: CASSKGRGPYEQYV. The DNA for the CDR3 is TGTGCCAGCAGTAAGGGGAGGGGCCCCTACGAGCAGTACGTC. The V and J genes are TRBV6-1 and TRBJ2-7; 7 nucleotides agree with TRBD2. Trimming cost V 5 bases and J 2 bases; bases outside gene matches: 6. Germline V CDR1 and CDR2: MNHNS, SASEGT. The CDR3 runs 14 residues.

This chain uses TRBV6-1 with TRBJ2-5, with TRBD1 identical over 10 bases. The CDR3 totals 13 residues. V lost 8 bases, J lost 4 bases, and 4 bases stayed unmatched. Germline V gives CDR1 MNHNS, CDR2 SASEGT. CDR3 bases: TGTGCCAGCGGCCGGGACAGGGGAGAGACCCAGTACTTC. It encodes CASGRDRGETQYF.

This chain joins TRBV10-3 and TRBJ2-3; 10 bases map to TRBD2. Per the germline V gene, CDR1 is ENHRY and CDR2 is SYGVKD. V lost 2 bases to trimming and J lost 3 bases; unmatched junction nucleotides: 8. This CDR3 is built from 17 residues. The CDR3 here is CAISETSSGRGTDTQYF. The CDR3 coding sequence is TGTGCCATCAGTGAGACCTCTAGCGGGAGAGGGACAGATACGCAGTATTTT.

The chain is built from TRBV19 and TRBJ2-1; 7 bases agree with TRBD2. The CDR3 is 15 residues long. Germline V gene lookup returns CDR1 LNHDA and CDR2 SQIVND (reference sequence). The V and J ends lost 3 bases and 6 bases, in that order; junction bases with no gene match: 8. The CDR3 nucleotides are TGTGCCAGTAGTATGGGGACGGGAGGACGCAATGAGCAGTTCTTC. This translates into CASSMGTGGRNEQFF.